Below, 5 T cell receptor beta chains from the same sample are listed, as sequenced in a study of cytomegalovirus exposure and HLA in healthy donors. The method was immunoSEQ multiplex PCR; TCRdb's version includes in-frame clones alone and lacks a portion of them. The sample has about 180,000 clones; approximately 86% are singletons. Sequencing used PBMCs. The receptors come from a man between 18 and 35 years old in good health and CMV-seropositive.

This clone turned up a few times. V is TRBV28 and J is TRBJ1-1; D may be TRBD1 (5 bases). CDR3 length: 15 residues. CDR1 MDHEN and CDR2 SYDVKM come from the germline V gene. V lost 3 bases to trimming and J lost 1 base, with 12 bases between them. In nucleotides, the CDR3 is TGTGCCAGCAGTTTTGAGGGCGGGGGGAACACTGAAGCTTTCTTT. Its translation is CASSFEGGGNTEAFF.

In its sample, this clone was seen once. The chain employs TRBV5-1 and TRBJ2-1, with 8 bases that match TRBD2. The CDR3 spans 16 residues. Trimming cost V 0 bases and J 2 bases; bases outside gene matches: 4. Germline loops: CDR1 SGHRS, CDR2 YFSETQ. CDR3 DNA sequence: TGCGCCAGCAGCTTGGGGCTAGCGGGTGCCTACAATGAGCAGTTCTTC. Translation gives CASSLGLAGAYNEQFF.

The chain combines TRBV4-3 with TRBJ1-1; D may be TRBD1 (5 bases). Germline V lookup: CDR1 LGHNA, CDR2 YSLEER. Trimming removed 0 bases from V and 7 bases from J, with 15 bases in between. The CDR3 covers 15 residues. The CDR3 region is CASSQEEGPRSEAFF. CDR3 nucleotides: TGCGCCAGCAGCCAAGAGGAGGGACCGAGGAGTGAAGCTTTCTTT.

This chain uses TRBV10-3 with TRBJ2-1; TRBD2 matches at 13 bases. The ends lost 8 bases at V and 9 bases at J; junction bases unmatched: 16. Germline CDR1 reads ENHRY; CDR2 reads SYGVKD. The CDR3 is 17 amino acids. CDR3 DNA: TGTGCCATCTCACAGGGAATTGGACTAGCGGGAGTTAGTGAGCAGTTCTTC. It yields the protein CAISQGIGLAGVSEQFF.

The chain joins TRBV27 to TRBJ1-1; no definite D call. Trimming cost V 6 bases and J 4 bases, with 12 bases left between them. This CDR3 has 13 amino acids. Germline values: CDR1 MNHEY, CDR2 SMNVEV (reference sequence). CDR3: CASSPQRGTEAFF. In nucleotides, the CDR3 is TGTGCCAGCAGCCCCCAACGAGGCACTGAAGCTTTCTTT.